Below are 30 T cell receptor beta chains sequenced from a single sample in a study of molecular identifiers for immune sequencing clone quantification. From the PCR reads, TCRdb called clonotypes with MiXCR, one entry per CDR3 protein. The table includes over 550,000 distinct CDR3 sequences, roughly 23% detected once. The sequenced sample was naive CD8+ T cells from blood, with Jurkat cell RNA spiked in. Subset reported: FACS-sorted CD8+CD4-CCR7+CD45RA+ naive T cells. These receptors were collected from a human donor in good health. Some libraries in this study had Jurkat cell RNA spiked in.

Comment on this clonotype: A read error may explain this, as a much larger clone is one base away. The conserved phenylalanine or tryptophan normally closing the CDR3 is absent here, so this likely arose from a read error. The chain couples TRBV7-8 to TRBJ2-3; a possible D gene is TRBD1 (6 bases). Looked up from germline, CDR1 is SGHVS and CDR2 is FQNEAQ. The CDR3 runs to 15 residues. V gave up 1 base and J gave up 3 bases, with 11 bases separating them. As DNA, the CDR3 is TGTGCCAGCAGCTTAGTAGGGGGTTGGACAGATACGCAGTATGTT. It is translated as CASSLVGGWTDTQYV.

This clonotype was seen a few times. The germline gene is not matched at one end of the junction; a read error may be the cause. This chain links TRBV5-3 with TRBJ2-7, with TRBD2 matching 11 bases. TRBV5-3 is identified as an open reading frame with a role that is uncertain. This CDR3 has 15 amino acids. CDR3 in amino acids: CASSSPSGGYYEQYF. In DNA form, the CDR3 reads TGTGCCAGCAGCTCACCTAGCGGGGGGTATTACGAGCAGTACTTC.

This clonotype has ten or more counts. The J gene is TRBJ2-3, the V gene TRBV7-8, with 10 bases identical to TRBD2. With V trimmed by 4 bases and J by 0 bases, 7 bases remained unmatched. The length of the CDR3 is 17 residues. Germline-derived CDR1 and CDR2 are SGHVS and FQNEAQ. Here the CDR3 reads CASSYSLAGGSTDTQYF. CDR3 sequence (DNA): TGTGCCAGCAGCTACTCCTTAGCGGGGGGCAGCACAGATACGCAGTATTTT.

In its sample, this clonotype was seen a few times. V is TRBV4-1 and J is TRBJ1-6; no clear D. V lost 1 base and J lost 9, with 1 base in between. Germline loops: CDR1 MGHRA, CDR2 YSYEKL. The CDR3 runs to 11 residues. In nucleotides, the CDR3 is TGCGCCAGCAGCCAAGGTTCACCCCTCCACTTT. As protein: CASSQGSPLHF.

This clonotype was found many times. This chain links TRBV25-1 with TRBJ1-2; no clear D. The CDR3 has 13 residues. The germline V and J ends were trimmed by 5 bases and 1 base, with 8 bases remaining between them. Per the germline V gene, CDR1 is MGHDK and CDR2 is SYGVNS. CDR3 DNA sequence: TGTGCCAGCAGTCTCCAGAATAACTATGGCTACACCTTC. Its translation is CASSLQNNYGYTF.

This clonotype has a handful of counts. CDR3 sequence (DNA): TGTGCCAGCTCCCCCACCCGTGGGGGGCCCAAATACGAGCAGTACTTC. Its translation: CASSPTRGGPKYEQYF. The V call is TRBV18, the J call TRBJ2-7, with D perhaps assigned TRBD1 or TRBD2 (6 bases each). The CDR3 runs 16 residues. The V and J ends lost 6 bases and 4 bases respectively, with 22 bases between them. CDR1 and CDR2 from the germline V gene are KGHSH and LQKENI.

This sequence joins TRBV3-1 and TRBJ2-5; D perhaps matches TRBD2 (6 bases). Germline CDR1 LGHDT, CDR2 YNNKEL (reference sequence). The CDR3 is 15 amino acids. Deletions cut 5 bases from V and 4 bases from J, with 17 bases between. Written as DNA, the CDR3 is TGTGCCAGCAGCTATCAGGGACTCAATTCAGAGACCCAGTACTTC. Translation: CASSYQGLNSETQYF.

This clonotype has at least ten counts. As DNA, the CDR3 is TGCAGCGTTGAAGACAGGACAGGGGAAGAGACCCAGTACTTC. Its protein product is CSVEDRTGEETQYF. The chain employs TRBV29-1 and TRBJ2-5, with TRBD1 matching over 9 bases. CDR3 length: 14 residues. Germline V gene sequence: CDR1 SQVTM, CDR2 ANQGSEA. The junction had 2 bases not matched to a gene; V was cut back by 0 bases and J by 3 bases.

This clonotype has at least ten counts. The V call is TRBV28, the J call TRBJ2-7; D tentatively reads TRBD1 or TRBD2 (6 bases each). Germline loops: CDR1 MDHEN, CDR2 SYDVKM. V dropped 2 bases and J dropped 2 bases, with 7 bases sitting between them. This CDR3 has 13 residues. The CDR3 DNA sequence: TGTGCCAGCAGTTTAAGGGGGGCCTACGAGCAGTACTTC. Translating gives CASSLRGAYEQYF.

The chain is built from TRBV9 and TRBJ2-3, with TRBD2 as a possible D gene (7 bases). CDR3 size: 16 residues. V gave up 0 bases and J gave up 10 bases, with 21 bases separating them. Germline values: CDR1 SGDLS, CDR2 YYNGEE. The CDR3 sequence: CASSVEEGGSRNAQYF. DNA for the CDR3: TGTGCCAGCAGCGTAGAGGAGGGGGGGTCTAGAAATGCGCAGTATTTT.

This chain joins TRBV19 and TRBJ1-2; D is uncertain. The CDR3 covers 12 residues. Germline V gives CDR1 LNHDA, CDR2 SQIVND (reference sequence). Trimming removed 1 base from V and 6 bases from J, with 6 bases in between. The chain's CDR3 is CASSIGGHGYTF. CDR3 in DNA: TGTGCCAGTAGTATAGGAGGTCATGGCTACACCTTC.

To note about this clonotype: The junction does not match germline at one end; this may be a read error. The chain uses TRBV7-9 and TRBJ1-1, with 7 bases identical to TRBD1. This CDR3 region has 13 residues. Germline V gene sequence: CDR1 SEHNR, CDR2 FQNEAQ (reference sequence). DNA for the CDR3: TGTGCCGGCAGCTTCCGACAGGGCACTGAAGCTTTCTTT. Amino acid sequence: CAGSFRQGTEAFF.

In this sample, this clonotype turned up a few times. This chain uses TRBV6-5 with TRBJ2-3; D not certain. V was pared by 5 bases and J by 5 bases, with 11 bases between. CDR1 MNHEY and CDR2 SVGAGI come from the germline V gene. This CDR3 region has 13 residues. Here the CDR3 DNA reads TGTGCCAGCAGTCCCGGAATTGGAGATACGCAGTATTTT. Protein product: CASSPGIGDTQYF.

This clonotype was seen ten or more times. V is TRBV12-3 or TRBV12-4 and J is TRBJ1-6, with D possibly being TRBD1 (6 bases). The V end lost 5 bases, the J end lost 7 bases, and 12 bases lay between the germline ends. The CDR3 has 14 residues. CDR3 DNA sequence: TGTGCCAGCAGTACCAGGGGAGCCAATTCACCCCTCCACTTT. It codes for CASSTRGANSPLHF.

In this sample, this clonotype turned up many times. This chain uses TRBV7-2 with TRBJ1-5, with TRBD1 as a possible D gene (5 bases). In germline, CDR1 is SGHTA, CDR2 FQGNSA. The CDR3 sequence is 18 residues long. Trimming left V 5 bases short and J 7 bases short, with 27 bases between. The CDR3 region has the DNA TGTGCCAGCAGCCCTTCCCGTGGGAGCGGGGAAGCAGGGCAGCCCCAGCATTTT. It is translated as CASSPSRGSGEAGQPQHF.

The genes are TRBV9 and TRBJ2-5; 11 bases fit TRBD2. The germline V gene has CDR1 SGDLS and CDR2 YYNGEE. The length of the CDR3 is 17 residues. With V trimmed by 3 bases and J by 4 bases, 11 bases remained unmatched. Written as DNA, the CDR3 is TGTGCCAGCAGCGCCGGAGGGACTAGCGGAGTAGGAGAGACCCAGTACTTC. It translates to CASSAGGTSGVGETQYF.

This clonotype occurred a few times. This rearrangement joins TRBV4-3 to TRBJ1-1; D unclear. Germline V CDR1 and CDR2: LGHNA, YSLEER. The CDR3 totals 13 residues. The V end lost 0 bases, the J end lost 6 bases, and 8 bases lay between the germline ends. Here the CDR3 reads CASSQEGLSEAFF. The CDR3 DNA reads TGCGCCAGCAGCCAAGAAGGGTTGTCTGAAGCTTTCTTT.

As concerns this clonotype: This CDR3 fails to terminate in the conserved phenylalanine or tryptophan, so it likely reflects a read error. The chain has TRBV5-1 and TRBJ2-3, with D possibly TRBD2 on 6 matching bases. The V end lost 6 bases, the J end lost 0 bases, and 14 bases lay between the germline ends. This CDR3 comprises 15 residues. Per germline, CDR1 SGHRS and CDR2 YFSETQ. The CDR3 nucleotides read TGCGCCAGCACCTCGGGGAGGACTAGCACAGATACGCAGTATTCT. Protein product: CASTSGRTSTDTQYS.

The chain has TRBV19 and TRBJ1-5; no reliable D call. V lost 0 bases and J lost 9, with 9 bases in between. CDR1 LNHDA and CDR2 SQIVND come from the germline V gene (reference sequence). The CDR3 runs 13 residues. CDR3 DNA: TGTGCCAGTAGTATAGACCTCGGACGGCCCCAGCATTTT. Its translation: CASSIDLGRPQHF.

This clonotype appeared a single time. The chain combines TRBV3-1 with TRBJ2-3; a possible D gene is TRBD2 (6 bases). Trimming cost V 9 bases and J 1 base, with 20 bases left between them. This CDR3 comprises 16 residues. Looked up from germline, CDR1 is LGHDT and CDR2 is YNNKEL (reference sequence). As DNA, the CDR3 is TGTGCCAGTAACCAGCCTCTTGGCGGGGGCACAGATACGCAGTATTTT. Translated: CASNQPLGGGTDTQYF.

This clonotype appeared a few times. This may arise from a read error, as a much more abundant clone is one base away. Here the CDR3 reads CCVEVGSTDTQYF. The CDR3 DNA follows: TGCTGCGTTGAAGTCGGCAGCACAGATACGCAGTATTTT. The gene calls are TRBV29-1 and TRBJ2-3; no clear D. Germline loops: CDR1 SQVTM, CDR2 ANQGSEA. This CDR3 region has 13 residues.

This clonotype was recorded many times. The chain uses TRBV19 and TRBJ2-7; 8 bases are shared with TRBD1. The trim removed 3 bases at V and 2 bases at J, leaving 3 bases unmatched. The germline V gene encodes CDR1 LNHDA and CDR2 SQIVND (reference sequence). CDR3 size: 14 residues. CDR3 region: CASSIGTGPYEQYF. CDR3 in DNA: TGTGCCAGTAGTATTGGGACAGGCCCCTACGAGCAGTACTTC.

In the case of this clonotype: This may stem from a read error, because a much larger clone lies one nucleotide away. The V gene is TRBV12-3 or TRBV12-4, the J gene TRBJ2-3; D possibly uses TRBD1 or TRBD2 (5 bases each). The length of the CDR3 is 16 residues. CDR3 DNA: TGTGCCGGCAGTTTTGTTGGCCCGAGGGGCCCAGATACGCAGTATTTT. It specifies CAGSFVGPRGPDTQYF.

V usage is TRBV7-2 and J usage is TRBJ2-3; 13 bases fit TRBD2. Germline values: CDR1 SGHTA, CDR2 FQGNSA. CDR3 length: 18 amino acids. The J segment lost 4 bases and the V segment lost 5 bases, leaving 12 bases of the junction unmatched. CDR3 loop: CASSQGTSGNLGADTQYF. The CDR3, as DNA: TGTGCCAGCAGCCAAGGGACTAGCGGGAATCTGGGGGCAGATACGCAGTATTTT.

This clonotype was counted only a few times. The chain joins TRBV7-9 to TRBJ2-7; 7 bases are a match to TRBD1. There are 14 residues in the CDR3. With V trimmed by 3 bases and J by 3 bases, 5 bases remained unmatched. Germline CDR1 SEHNR, CDR2 FQNEAQ (reference sequence). The CDR3 region has the DNA TGTGCCAGCAGCTTCCCAGGACAGGACTACGAGCAGTACTTC. Translation: CASSFPGQDYEQYF.

This clonotype appeared many times. The rearrangement links TRBV7-9 to TRBJ2-3; D remains unclear. The germline V and J ends were trimmed by 1 base and 6 bases, with 17 bases remaining between them. The CDR3 covers 16 residues. CDR1 and CDR2 (germline): SEHNR, FQNEAQ (reference sequence). The CDR3 DNA reads TGTGCCAGCAGCTTAGAAGGCGAACTCCCATCGGATACGCAGTATTTT. This encodes CASSLEGELPSDTQYF.

At least ten counts were recorded for this clonotype. The rearrangement uses TRBV4-1 and TRBJ1-1; TRBD1 is a possible D gene (5 bases). Per germline, CDR1 MGHRA and CDR2 YSYEKL. The V end lost 1 base, the J end lost 4 bases, and 7 bases lay between the germline ends. The length of the CDR3 is 13 residues. The CDR3 sequence is CASSQAGITEAFF. In DNA, the CDR3 is TGCGCCAGCAGCCAAGCAGGGATCACTGAAGCTTTCTTT.

With regard to this clonotype: Compared with germline, one end of the junction differs, possibly owing to a read error. V usage is TRBV12-3 or TRBV12-4 and J usage is TRBJ2-7; D is unresolved. There are 14 residues in the CDR3. The DNA of the CDR3 is TGTTCCAGCAGTTCGTTGGCCCCGGCGGACGAGCAGTACTTC. Translating it yields CSSSSLAPADEQYF.

On this clonotype itself: Mismatch with germline at one junction end may stem from a read error. The CDR3 coding sequence is TGCAGTGCCAAAGCTACAGGGGGCACTAAAGCTTTCTTT. Translating it yields CSAKATGGTKAFF. This sequence joins TRBV20-1 and TRBJ1-1, with TRBD1 matching 9 bases. The CDR3 is made up of 13 amino acids. Germline values: CDR1 DFQATT, CDR2 SNEGSKA (reference sequence).

This chain connects TRBV24-1 to TRBJ2-3; TRBD2 matches 7 bases. The CDR3 is made up of 13 amino acids. Germline V lookup: CDR1 KGHDR, CDR2 SFDVKD. V lost 9 bases, J lost 1 base, and 3 bases stayed unmatched. The DNA of the CDR3 is TGTGCCACCGCCCGGGGGGGCACAGATACGCAGTATTTT. Its protein is CATARGGTDTQYF.